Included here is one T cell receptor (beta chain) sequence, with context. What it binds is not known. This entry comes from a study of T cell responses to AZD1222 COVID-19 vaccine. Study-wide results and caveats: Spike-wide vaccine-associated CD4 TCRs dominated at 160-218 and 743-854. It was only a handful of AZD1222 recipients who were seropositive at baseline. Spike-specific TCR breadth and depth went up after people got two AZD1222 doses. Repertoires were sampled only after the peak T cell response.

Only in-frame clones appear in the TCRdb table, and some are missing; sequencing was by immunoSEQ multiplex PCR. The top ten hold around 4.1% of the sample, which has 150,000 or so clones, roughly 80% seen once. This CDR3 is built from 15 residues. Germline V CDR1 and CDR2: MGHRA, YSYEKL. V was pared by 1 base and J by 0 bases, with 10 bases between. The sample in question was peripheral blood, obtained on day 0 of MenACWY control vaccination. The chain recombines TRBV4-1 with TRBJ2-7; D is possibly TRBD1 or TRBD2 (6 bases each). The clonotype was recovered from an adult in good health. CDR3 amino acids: CASSQGRGPSYEQYF. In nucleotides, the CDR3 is TGCGCCAGCAGCCAAGGTCGGGGGCCCTCCTACGAGCAGTACTTC.